This T cell receptor (beta chain) was obtained from a study of CD8 T cells in ankylosing spondylitis. Study conclusions and caveats: What appeared characteristic of ankylosing spondylitis blood was a TCR beta motif of eight highly homologous variants. Clones linked to disease were reported to show significant enrichment in matched ankylosing spondylitis synovial fluid. With a CD8+ phenotype, disease-linked clones were relatively rare in peripheral blood.

Germline CDR1 is SGHKS and CDR2 is YYEKEE (reference sequence). With 5 bases removed from V and 7 bases from J, the gap between germline ends came to 22 bases. The CDR3 spans 16 residues. Comment on this clonotype: The antigen remains undetermined.

Quantitative 5'-RACE was performed with molecular barcodes, and it yielded the TCR beta libraries. MiXCR, run by TCRdb on the 5' RACE reads, gives a single entry per CDR3 protein. The table lists 500,000 to 650,000 distinct CDR3 sequences, roughly 5.3% of them singletons. The chain links TRBV5-5 to TRBJ2-1, with unresolved D. Sequencing used blood, either unsorted or a sorted T cell fraction (not recorded which). The sequence was obtained from a male donor with ankylosing spondylitis. The CDR3 sequence: CASSTAGPIVWNEQFF. The CDR3 nucleotides read TGTGCCAGCAGTACCGCCGGGCCTATCGTATGGAATGAGCAGTTCTTC.